These 20 T cell receptor beta chains share one sample of origin, sequenced in a study of cytomegalovirus exposure and HLA in healthy donors. PCR amplification relied on 60 Vbeta primers (plus 13 Jbeta primers). Data came from immunoSEQ multiplex PCR; TCRdb stores just in-frame clones and leaves some out. The data show some 120,000 clones, about 63% seen once. Input material: PBMCs. The source is a man under 40 in good health and CMV-seropositive.

The chain combines TRBV18 with TRBJ1-1; D is uncertain. This CDR3 has 12 residues. Germline V gene data show CDR1 as KGHSH and CDR2 as LQKENI. The germline V and J ends were trimmed by 3 bases and 7 bases, with 9 bases remaining between them. The CDR3 loop reads CASSPAGFEAFF. CDR3 DNA sequence: TGTGCCAGCTCACCGGCAGGTTTTGAAGCTTTCTTT.

The rearrangement links TRBV18 to TRBJ1-1; TRBD1 matches 9 bases. The CDR3 covers 13 residues. With 6 bases clipped from V and 3 bases from J, the junction kept 2 bases outside the gene matches. Germline CDR1 KGHSH, CDR2 LQKENI. CDR3 bases: TGTGCCAGCTCTGGGACAGGGTACACTGAAGCTTTCTTT. It encodes CASSGTGYTEAFF.

V gene TRBV28 combines with J gene TRBJ2-5; 15 bases line up with TRBD2. Germline V gene sequence: CDR1 MDHEN, CDR2 SYDVKM. V shed 6 bases, J shed 0 bases, and the junction held 8 bases outside the gene matches. This CDR3 spans 18 amino acids. In DNA form, the CDR3 reads TGTGCCAGCAGAGGAGGACTAGCGGGAGGGGACTACCAAGAGACCCAGTACTTC. This codes for CASRGGLAGGDYQETQYF. Complete variable domain (other parts from reference TRBV28 and TRBJ2-5): DVKVTQSSRYLVKRTGEKVFLECVQDMDHENMFWYRQDPGLGLRLIYFSYDVKMKEKGDIPEGYSVSREKKERFSLILESASTNQTSMYLCASRGGLAGGDYQETQYFGPGTRLLVL.

Only a few counts were recorded for this clone. The chain combines TRBV6-1 with TRBJ1-1, with D unresolved. From germline, CDR1 is MNHNS and CDR2 SASEGT. The CDR3 is 14 residues long. V lost 7 bases to trimming and J lost 2 bases, with 14 bases between them. This chain's CDR3 is CASTHPRGNTEAFF. The CDR3 region has the DNA TGTGCCAGCACTCACCCACGGGGAAACACTGAAGCTTTCTTT.

This sequence joins TRBV6-6 and TRBJ2-1; TRBD2 might be the D (6 bases). This CDR3 is built from 16 residues. Trimming removed 4 bases at V and 6 bases at J, with 19 bases between. CDR1 is MNHNY, CDR2 SVGAGI, per germline (reference sequence). The CDR3, as DNA: TGTGCCAGCAGTTGGAATAGCGGAAAAGGGACCAATGAGCAGTTCTTC. This translates into CASSWNSGKGTNEQFF.

This clone was picked up a small number of times. J is TRBJ1-1 and V is TRBV5-6, with D hard to call. Trimming took 0 bases from V and 7 from J, leaving 10 bases between them. Germline-derived CDR1 and CDR2 are SGHDT and YYEEEE. The CDR3 has 13 residues. CDR3 sequence reads: CASSLGWAGEAFF. CDR3 DNA: TGTGCCAGCAGCTTGGGTTGGGCAGGTGAAGCTTTCTTT.

The chain couples TRBV9 to TRBJ1-1; no clear D. Trimming pared 4 bases from V and 1 base from J, leaving 11 bases between. CDR1 is SGDLS, CDR2 YYNGEE, per germline. The CDR3 is made up of 14 amino acids. As DNA, the CDR3 is TGTGCCAGCAGCCTCCACCGGGAGAACACTGAAGCTTTCTTT. It is translated as CASSLHRENTEAFF.

V usage is TRBV5-1 and J usage is TRBJ2-7; 12 nucleotides align to TRBD1. Germline loops: CDR1 SGHRS, CDR2 YFSETQ. The V and J ends lost 9 bases and 5 bases, in that order; junction bases with no gene match: 9. The CDR3 spans 14 residues. The CDR3 sequence: CATPPGQGANEQYF. In nucleotides, the CDR3 is TGCGCCACCCCGCCGGGACAGGGGGCCAACGAGCAGTACTTC.

The rearrangement uses TRBV6-5 and TRBJ1-2; 7 nucleotides line up with TRBD1. V gave up 0 bases and J gave up 6 bases; unmatched junction bases: 10. Germline lookup yields CDR1 MNHEY and CDR2 SVGAGI. This CDR3 has 16 residues. CDR3 amino acids: CASSYSVQGGSHGYTF. CDR3 DNA sequence: TGTGCCAGCAGTTACTCGGTTCAGGGGGGATCCCATGGCTACACCTTC.

V and J are TRBV4-1 and TRBJ2-1, with a tentative D call TRBD1 (6 bases). Trimming pared 0 bases from V and 13 bases from J, leaving 10 bases between. Germline CDR1 reads MGHRA; CDR2 reads YSYEKL. This CDR3 is 12 amino acids long. The CDR3 region is CASSQDQGRQFF. The DNA of the CDR3 is TGCGCCAGCAGCCAAGATCAGGGGCGACAGTTCTTC.

The CDR3 reads CSVVGAAKNIQYF. DNA for the CDR3: TGCAGCGTTGTGGGGGCAGCTAAAAACATTCAGTACTTC. This chain links TRBV29-1 with TRBJ2-4, with D possibly TRBD1 on 6 matching bases. Germline assignment: CDR1 SQVTM and CDR2 ANQGSEA. V was cut by 4 bases and J by 4 bases, with 11 bases left in between. The CDR3 length is 13 residues.

The chain recombines TRBV7-9 with TRBJ1-2; 7 bases agree with TRBD1. The length of the CDR3 is 16 residues. Trimming cost V 4 bases and J 4 bases; bases outside gene matches: 12. Germline V lookup: CDR1 SEHNR, CDR2 FQNEAQ (reference sequence). CDR3 in DNA: TGTGCCAGCAGCTCGACCCCCGGGACAGATAGCTATGGCTACACCTTC. This encodes CASSSTPGTDSYGYTF. The whole variable domain, filled in from reference TRBV7-9 and TRBJ1-2, reads DTGVSQNPRHKITKRGQNVTFRCDPISEHNRLYWYRQTLGQGPEFLTYFQNEAQLEKSRLLSDRFSAERPKGSFSTLEIQRTEQGDSAMYLCASSSTPGTDSYGYTFGSGTRLTVV.

This clone was seen a handful of times. The chain has TRBV29-1 and TRBJ1-1; D is unresolved. V lost 4 bases and J lost 11, with 14 bases in between. CDR1 and CDR2 (germline): SQVTM, ANQGSEA. There are 11 residues in the CDR3. This chain's CDR3 is CSVVGSVEAFF. In nucleotides, the CDR3 is TGCAGCGTTGTTGGTAGCGTTGAGGCTTTCTTT.

The V and J genes are TRBV5-1 and TRBJ2-1, with 10 positions matching TRBD1. The CDR3 has 14 residues. Germline V gene lookup returns CDR1 SGHRS and CDR2 YFSETQ. Trimming cost V 6 bases and J 5 bases; bases outside gene matches: 5. The CDR3 sequence: CASIPGQGNNEQFF. The CDR3 DNA reads TGCGCCAGCATCCCGGGACAGGGGAACAATGAGCAGTTCTTC.

The chain uses TRBV5-1 and TRBJ1-3; no clear D. V was trimmed by 0 bases and J by 0 bases, leaving 10 bases between them. The V gene's germline CDR1 is SGHRS and CDR2 YFSETQ. This CDR3 region has 16 residues. The CDR3 loop reads CASSLAGESSGNTIYF. The CDR3 DNA sequence: TGCGCCAGCAGCTTGGCCGGGGAGAGCTCTGGAAACACCATATATTTT.

This chain uses TRBV27 with TRBJ2-7, with 8 positions matching TRBD2. Germline loops: CDR1 MNHEY, CDR2 SMNVEV (reference sequence). The CDR3 has 17 residues. Losses at the gene ends were 1 base for V and 0 bases for J; bases not matched to a gene: 8. The CDR3 region has the DNA TGTGCCAGCAGTTTATTCCTCAGCGGGAGCCCCTCCTACGAGCAGTACTTC. It yields the protein CASSLFLSGSPSYEQYF.

The chain combines TRBV6-5 with TRBJ2-5, with D perhaps matching TRBD1 (6 bases). Germline V CDR1 and CDR2: MNHEY, SVGAGI. The V gene lost 1 base and the J gene lost 5 bases, with 8 bases spanning the gap. The CDR3 is 13 amino acids. CDR3 in DNA: TGTGCCAGCAGTTACTTGGGGGCGGAGACCCAGTACTTC. Encoded protein: CASSYLGAETQYF.

This rearrangement joins TRBV4-1 to TRBJ1-4; D gene ambiguous. V lost 8 bases and J 6 bases, leaving 4 bases between the germline ends. The CDR3 spans 10 residues. CDR1 is MGHRA, CDR2 YSYEKL, per germline. The CDR3 region is CASRDEKLFF. The CDR3 DNA is TGCGCCAGCCGGGATGAAAAACTGTTTTTT.

This sequence joins TRBV7-9 and TRBJ1-1, with D perhaps matching TRBD1 (6 bases). The CDR3 contains 12 residues. V was pared by 3 bases and J by 11 bases, with 13 bases between. CDR1 is SEHNR, CDR2 FQNEAQ, per germline (reference sequence). The CDR3, as DNA: TGTGCCAGCAGCTTCCAGGGGATGGATGCTTTCTTT. Protein sequence: CASSFQGMDAFF.

This clone was detected a few times. V is TRBV7-9 and J is TRBJ2-1; 14 nucleotides line up with TRBD2. The CDR3 consists of 15 residues. Germline values: CDR1 SEHNR, CDR2 FQNEAQ (reference sequence). J gave up 8 bases and V 4 bases, and 4 bases lay outside the gene matches. DNA for the CDR3: TGTGCCAGCAGCTCGGGACTAGCGGGAGCAGATGAGCAGTTCTTC. This sequence encodes CASSSGLAGADEQFF. Based on the CDR3 plus reference TRBV7-9 and TRBJ2-1, the full variable domain is DTGVSQNPRHKITKRGQNVTFRCDPISEHNRLYWYRQTLGQGPEFLTYFQNEAQLEKSRLLSDRFSAERPKGSFSTLEIQRTEQGDSAMYLCASSSGLAGADEQFFGPGTRLTVL.